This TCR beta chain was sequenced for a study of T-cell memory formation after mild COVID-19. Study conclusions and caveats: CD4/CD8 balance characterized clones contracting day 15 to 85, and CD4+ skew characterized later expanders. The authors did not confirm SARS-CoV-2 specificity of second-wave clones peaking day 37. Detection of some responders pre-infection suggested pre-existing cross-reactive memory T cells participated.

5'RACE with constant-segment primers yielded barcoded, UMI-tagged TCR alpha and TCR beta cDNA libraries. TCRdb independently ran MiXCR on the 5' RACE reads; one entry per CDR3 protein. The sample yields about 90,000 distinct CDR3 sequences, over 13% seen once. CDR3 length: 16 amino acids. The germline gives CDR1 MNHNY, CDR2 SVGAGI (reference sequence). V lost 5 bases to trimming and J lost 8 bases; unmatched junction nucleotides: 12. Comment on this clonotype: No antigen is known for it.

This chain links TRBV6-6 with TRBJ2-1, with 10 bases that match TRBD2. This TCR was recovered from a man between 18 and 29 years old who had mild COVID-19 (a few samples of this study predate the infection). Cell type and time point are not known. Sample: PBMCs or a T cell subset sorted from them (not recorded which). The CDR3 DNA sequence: TGTGCCAGCAGTACCTTGAGCGGGGGGGCGATGCATGAGCAGTTCTTC. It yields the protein CASSTLSGGAMHEQFF.